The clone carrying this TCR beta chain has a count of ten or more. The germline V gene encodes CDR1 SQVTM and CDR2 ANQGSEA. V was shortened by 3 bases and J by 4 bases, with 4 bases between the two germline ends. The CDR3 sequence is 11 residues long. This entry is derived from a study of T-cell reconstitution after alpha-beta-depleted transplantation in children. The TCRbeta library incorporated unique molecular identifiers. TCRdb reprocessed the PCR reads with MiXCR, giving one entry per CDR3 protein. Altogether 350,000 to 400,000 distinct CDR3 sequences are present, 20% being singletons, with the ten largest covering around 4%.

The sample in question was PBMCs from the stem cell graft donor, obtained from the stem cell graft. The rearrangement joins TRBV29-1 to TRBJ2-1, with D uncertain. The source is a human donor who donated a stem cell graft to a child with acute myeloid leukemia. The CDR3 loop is CSVELYNEQFF. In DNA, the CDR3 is TGCAGCGTTGAGTTGTACAATGAGCAGTTCTTC.